The clone carrying this T cell receptor (beta chain) came up a few times. What it binds is not known. This entry belongs to a study of naive and memory T cell subsets. Findings and caveats of the study: RNA-based TCR counts may shift with T cell activation and differentiation. Possibly reflecting memory cells re-expressing CD45RA, a few larger clonotypes occurred in naive repertoires, especially CD8. The power law exponent of TCR abundance differed between naive and memory cells. Diversity fell and Gini index rose from naive through CM, EM, EMRA.

An equimolar mix of two oligonucleotides served as the beta constant-region primer for TRBC1 and TRBC2. Nested alpha and beta constant-region primers with the SP2 primer drove four PCR rounds on ligated cDNA. TCRdb analysed the UMI-ligation and nested PCR reads with MiXCR anew, one entry per CDR3 protein. The profile shows approximately 140,000 distinct CDR3 sequences, under 25% of them singletons. The CDR3 is 14 amino acids. Trimming took 3 bases from V and 6 from J, leaving 12 bases between them. Germline V lookup: CDR1 LGHNA, CDR2 YNFKEQ. J is TRBJ1-5 and V is TRBV4-2, with D possibly being TRBD1 (5 bases). Material for sequencing was naive CD8+ T cells from blood. The source of this sequence is a human donor in good health. CDR3 protein: CASSHPGYSQPQHF. CDR3 nucleotides: TGTGCCAGCAGCCACCCAGGGTACAGTCAGCCCCAGCATTTT.